The text below deals with one T cell receptor beta chain. This clonotype was counted at least ten times. There is no known antigen for this receptor. Base qualities are missing; no much larger clone stands one base away. The meaning of the sample's time point label: newly diagnosed GD, antithyroid drugs for less than 3 months. For both TCR sequencing and RNA sequencing, RNA was extracted from PBMCs in TRIzol. The diagnosis of Graves' disease was made according to American Thyroid Association guidelines. Patients were recruited from an endocrinology department in Xi'an, China. From each patient, around 9.3 milliliters of peripheral blood was collected into an EDTA anticoagulant tube. Ficoll Paque Plus density gradient separation was used to isolate PBMCs, and no further T cell sorting was performed. An Agilent 2100 Bioanalyzer and agarose gel were used to check RNA quality, and a NanoDrop 2000 was used to measure RNA concentration.

V loses 6 bases, J loses 9 bases, and the germline ends lie 17 bases apart. From cysteine to phenylalanine, the CDR3 is 14 amino acids long. Only CDR3 DNA is held: 42 bases, read in frame from base 1. These data belong to a study of regulatory T cells in long-lasting Graves disease (dated by TCRdb to about 2021). Context from the whole study: Newly diagnosed Graves' disease patients had taken antithyroid drugs for less than 3 months. This study used TCR sequencing and RNA sequencing of peripheral blood to compare persistent Graves' disease patients against newly diagnosed Graves' disease patients. The study was conducted in China and was registered as a clinical trial. A total of about 33 samples underwent TCR sequencing, from around 13 patients with persistent Graves' disease and approximately 20 patients with newly diagnosed Graves' disease.

The library was obtained by multiplex PCR. Sequencing took place on an Illumina HiSeq 4000. iRepertoire HTBI primers and Arm-PCR amplification of CDR3 regions were used to construct TCR beta libraries. Before sequencing, the PCR products went through gel purification. In the paper's pipeline: A total of 60 to 80 TRBV and approximately 15 TRBJ segments were identified across samples and were used for gene usage analysis of CDR3 amino acid clonotypes. Filtered high-quality paired reads were merged into contigs using COPE and FqMerger. BLAST was used to align contigs to IMGT TRBV, TRBD and TRBJ reference genes, and CDR3 was defined according to IMGT. Any clonotype with a frequency above 0.1% was counted as a highly expanded clone. Shannon entropy was used to measure repertoire diversity, and the Gini coefficient was used to measure V-J evenness. A clonotype was considered public if more than one individual shared it. TCRdb reworked the public reads: Q25 trimming with fastp, MiXCR clone assembly, productive beta chains retained. Rows with a matching CDR3 protein are joined into one entry that keeps the most common DNA and genes. The V and J calls and clone size come from TCRdb's table, not from the authors' own analysis. For this sample the table gives 530,000 or so distinct CDR3 sequences, of which roughly 13% were detected only once. The ten largest clones take up roughly 10% of the sample.

On the study overall, not on this receptor specifically: Peripheral blood alone was examined, since thyroid tissue, which constituted the primary lesion, could not be accessed. Sequencing and analysis were restricted to the TCR beta chain. Lower TCR Shannon entropy and fewer highly expanded clones were observed in persistent Graves' disease patients than in newly diagnosed patients, which suggested clonal expansion. The authors noted that the small sample size was a limitation that may lower accuracy. Persistent patients shared more public clonotypes among themselves (over 2,500) than newly diagnosed patients did (over 900). Preferential use of TRBV28, TRBJ1-2 and TRBJ2-5 was observed in persistent disease, whereas TRBV20-1 and TRBJ2-1 were favored in newly diagnosed disease.

The same sample was also used in a study of T cells in Graves' hyperthyroidism and ophthalmopathy. According to the second study: A patient counted as having stable Graves' hyperthyroidism if no progression to ophthalmopathy occurred over 18 months of follow-up. Hyperthyroidism patients were newly diagnosed, with disease duration under 2 months, and aged 18 to 65 years. Exclusion was applied to patients with uncontrolled infections, other autoimmune diseases, pregnancy or lactation. Diagnoses relied on clinical symptoms, serum thyroxine and TRAb, thyroid ultrasound and orbital computed tomography. For the first round of RT-PCR on the TCR CDR3, the HTBI primer set was used together with the Qiagen OneStep RT-PCR kit. Most expanded thyroid clonotypes (frequency above 0.001) were also detected in blood, suggesting blood repertoires may reflect thyroid immune responses. Ophthalmopathy was separated from stable hyperthyroidism by a 13 V-J signature model, with 87.88% sensitivity and about 81% specificity obtained in cross-validation and 80%/75% obtained in testing. In validation, the model predicted progression to ophthalmopathy a median of roughly 6.1 months before onset, with approximately 71% sensitivity and about 72% specificity. To identify distinguishing TCR V-J signatures, a discovery cohort of around 98 patients was used, comprising some 43 with Graves' ophthalmopathy and some 57 with stable Graves' hyperthyroidism. Whether ophthalmopathy could be predicted prospectively was tested in an independent validation cohort made up of some 20 hyperthyroidism patients plus 17 patients who later progressed to ophthalmopathy. The 75 to 100 discovery patients were randomly divided into training and test sets at a 7:3 ratio. The study also compared thyroid tissue and blood T-cell repertoires from about six Graves' hyperthyroidism patients. Following sampling, methimazole starting at 30 mg daily was given to hyperthyroidism patients, and high-dose intravenous methylprednisolone was given to ophthalmopathy patients. The libraries were constructed in a second round of multiplex PCR and then size-selected and purified. Libraries were sequenced paired-end with 100 bp reads on an Illumina HiSeq2000. SOAPnuke was used to process the raw data, with reads discarded if the reads contained adapters or uncalled bases, had a mean Phred below 15, or lacked an exact constant-primer or identifier match. COPE v1.2.5 was used to merge high-quality paired reads, and clonotypes were defined as unique nucleotide sequences. MiTCR v1.1 was used to align clonotypes to the IMGT TRBV, TRBD and TRBJ reference segments. Analysis was restricted to V-J combinations with a frequency above 0.0001, which covered about 99% of repertoires. A TCS score was defined as the ratio between F50 (clonal expansion) and ExV (chaos), using BLOSUM62-based TCRdist between CDR3 peptides within each V-J. Welch's t-statistics and random forest reduced around 510 V-J features to roughly 13, which were used in a naive Bayes classifier (R e1071). No statistical method was used to set the sample size in advance, and investigators knew the group allocation. The paper describes TCR Vbeta CDR3 sequencing of about 140 peripheral blood samples, made up of 43 ophthalmopathy patients, roughly 80 hyperthyroidism patients and 17 progressor patients.

The source is a man aged 25-45 years with Graves disease. Donor details come from another sample of the same person, matched by shared clones. The V and J segments used are TRBV12-3 or TRBV12-4 and TRBJ2-2, with an unclear D gene assignment. The sequencing used peripheral blood mononuclear cells (PBMCs), collected at new diagnosis, from a patient treated with antithyroid drugs. The DNA sequence is given as TGTGCCAGCAGACGACTTGTCACCTCCCGGGAGCTGTTTTTT. Its amino acids are CASRRLVTSRELFF.